Following are 27 T cell receptor beta chains from one sample sequenced in a study of shared clonotypes between healthy human individuals. Repertoires were generated with immunoSEQ multiplex PCR, while TCRdb's copy carries only in-frame clones and drops some. The table lists around 2.5 million clones, roughly 93% of them singletons. The sample taken for sequencing was naive CD4+ T cells from PBMCs. Subset indicated: CD45RA+ positively selected. The receptors here all came from a man in his late teens or twenties in good health. Some clones in this sample may be carry-over from other donors' samples.

V gene TRBV4-1 combines with J gene TRBJ2-7, with TRBD2 matching 12 bases. This CDR3 comprises 17 residues. V gave up 4 bases and J gave up 2 bases; unmatched junction bases: 9. CDR1 and CDR2 from the germline V gene are MGHRA and YSYEKL. CDR3 DNA: TGCGCCAGCAGCCGCATACTAGCGGGAGGTGTGGCCTACGAGCAGTACTTC. Protein sequence: CASSRILAGGVAYEQYF.

The count of this clone is one. The V and J genes are TRBV6-5 and TRBJ2-7; TRBD2 matches at 11 bases. CDR3 length: 15 residues. The junction had 0 bases not matched to a gene; V was cut back by 0 bases and J by 2 bases. Germline assignment: CDR1 MNHEY and CDR2 SVGAGI. The CDR3 region has the DNA TGTGCCAGCAGTTACTCACTAGCGGGGGCCTACGAGCAGTACTTC. The encoded protein is CASSYSLAGAYEQYF.

Concerning this clone: The sample has other DNA sequences that encode this CDR3 too. This chain links TRBV10-3 with TRBJ2-7; unclear D gene. This CDR3 spans 12 amino acids. The germline V and J ends were trimmed by 3 bases and 2 bases, with 5 bases remaining between them. Germline CDR1 is ENHRY and CDR2 is SYGVKD. The CDR3 here is CAISETPYEQYF. DNA of the CDR3: TGTGCCATCAGTGAAACCCCCTACGAGCAGTACTTC.

The chain recombines TRBV28 with TRBJ1-2; TRBD1 agrees at 7 bases. Germline V lookup: CDR1 MDHEN, CDR2 SYDVKM. The CDR3 runs to 14 residues. The J segment lost 10 bases and the V segment lost 4 bases, leaving 12 bases of the junction unmatched. The CDR3 DNA is TGTGCCAGCAGTTCGACAGGGTTCCGAGGGGACTACACCTTC. Amino acid sequence: CASSSTGFRGDYTF.

The CDR3 protein is CASSEPPAVLAKNIQYF. CDR3 sequence (DNA): TGTGCCAGCAGTGAACCCCCGGCAGTACTAGCCAAAAACATTCAGTACTTC. This chain uses TRBV6-1 with TRBJ2-4; no firm D call. The CDR3 covers 17 residues. Germline V lookup: CDR1 MNHNS, CDR2 SASEGT. Trimming removed 2 bases at V and 0 bases at J, with 14 bases between.

V is TRBV2 and J is TRBJ1-1, with TRBD1 as a possible D gene (6 bases). V was trimmed by 6 bases and J by 3 bases, leaving 14 bases between them. The CDR3 is 14 residues long. Germline V gene lookup returns CDR1 SNHLY and CDR2 FYNNEI. The CDR3 reads CASSATGGDTEAFF. In DNA form, the CDR3 reads TGTGCCAGCAGCGCGACAGGCGGGGACACTGAAGCTTTCTTT. The entire variable domain, with the rest obtained from reference TRBV2 and TRBJ1-1, is as follows: EPEVTQTPSHQVTQMGQEVILRCVPISNHLYFYWYRQILGQKVEFLVSFYNNEISEKSEIFDDQFSVERPDGSNFTLKIRSTKLEDSAMYFCASSATGGDTEAFFGQGTRLTVV.

The J gene is TRBJ1-2, the V gene TRBV19, with D possibly being TRBD1 (6 bases). Per germline, CDR1 LNHDA and CDR2 SQIVND (reference sequence). The CDR3 is 16 amino acids. V gave up 1 base and J gave up 4 bases, with 16 bases separating them. CDR3 DNA sequence: TGTGCCAGTAGTATAGCGGCTGGGGGCGCGGGCTATGGCTACACCTTC. It translates to CASSIAAGGAGYGYTF. Full variable domain (missing parts from reference TRBV19 and TRBJ1-2): DGGITQSPKYLFRKEGQNVTLSCEQNLNHDAMYWYRQDPGQGLRLIYYSQIVNDFQKGDIAEGYSVSREKKESFPLTVTSAQKNPTAFYLCASSIAAGGAGYGYTFGSGTRLTVV.

V usage is TRBV5-6 and J usage is TRBJ1-1; TRBD1 might be the D (5 bases). CDR3 length equals 14 residues. Trimming cost V 4 bases and J 1 base, with 11 bases left between them. CDR1 and CDR2 (germline): SGHDT, YYEEEE. DNA for the CDR3: TGTGCCAGCAGCCCGGGGGTCCGGAACACTGAAGCTTTCTTT. This encodes CASSPGVRNTEAFF.

In the case of this clone: In the same sample, other DNA sequences code for this CDR3. The J gene is TRBJ1-3, the V gene TRBV19; unclear D gene. The length of the CDR3 is 13 residues. From germline, CDR1 is LNHDA and CDR2 SQIVND (reference sequence). Between the trimmed V and J ends, which lost 3 bases and 4 bases, there was a span of 7 bases. CDR3 sequence reads: CASSISPGNTIYF. CDR3 nucleotides: TGTGCCAGTAGTATCAGTCCAGGAAACACCATATATTTT.

Remarks on this clone: Other DNA sequences from this sample encode an identical CDR3 as well. J is TRBJ1-1 and V is TRBV28; a possible D gene is TRBD1 (6 bases). V dropped 5 bases and J dropped 2 bases, with 15 bases sitting between them. From germline, CDR1 is MDHEN and CDR2 SYDVKM. This CDR3 spans 15 amino acids. CDR3 bases: TGTGCCAGCAGTCCGAGGACAGCTGGAAACACTGAAGCTTTCTTT. This gives the protein CASSPRTAGNTEAFF.

The CDR3 loop is CASSFRRGADSYEQYF. The CDR3 bases are TGCGCCAGCAGCTTCCGCCGTGGGGCGGACTCCTACGAGCAGTACTTC. The chain couples TRBV5-1 to TRBJ2-7, with a possible D match to TRBD1 (5 bases). Trimming cost V 2 bases and J 0 bases, with 15 bases left between them. The CDR3 covers 16 residues. Looked up from germline, CDR1 is SGHRS and CDR2 is YFSETQ.

The chain links TRBV4-2 to TRBJ2-5, with D possibly being TRBD1 or TRBD2 (6 bases each). Trimming shortened V by 0 bases and J by 5 bases, and 16 bases separated the two germline ends. CDR1 is LGHNA, CDR2 YNFKEQ, per germline. The CDR3 is 16 residues long. Here the CDR3 reads CASSQEGGLSGETQYF. CDR3 in DNA: TGTGCCAGCAGCCAAGAAGGGGGGCTAAGTGGGGAGACCCAGTACTTC.

The chain is built from TRBV6-6 and TRBJ1-1; D not resolved. The CDR3 runs to 15 residues. The germline CDR1 and CDR2 sequences are MNHNY and SVGAGI (reference sequence). V shed 5 bases and J shed 0 bases, with 13 bases lying between them. The DNA of the CDR3 is TGTGCCAGCAGTCCCCCAGGCACCTTGAACACTGAAGCTTTCTTT. This sequence encodes CASSPPGTLNTEAFF.

The V and J genes are TRBV19 and TRBJ2-7, with TRBD1 identical over 7 bases. With 6 bases clipped from V and 5 bases from J, the junction kept 7 bases outside the gene matches. The CDR3 totals 13 residues. The germline V gene has CDR1 LNHDA and CDR2 SQIVND (reference sequence). The CDR3 region has the DNA TGTGCCAGTAGGAACAGGGGATCCCACGAGCAGTACTTC. Its translation is CASRNRGSHEQYF.

The chain recombines TRBV11-1 with TRBJ2-3; 11 positions match TRBD2. J lost 3 bases, V lost 4 bases, and 3 bases had no gene match. This CDR3 contains 15 residues. CDR1 and CDR2 from the germline V gene are SGHAT and FQDESV (reference sequence). Here the CDR3 DNA reads TGTGCCAGCAGCTCCGTAGCGGGAGGGACAGATACGCAGTATTTT. Residues: CASSSVAGGTDTQYF.

On this clone itself: In the same sample, other DNA sequences code for this CDR3. The chain links TRBV9 to TRBJ2-1, with 7 bases lining up with TRBD2. Germline V gives CDR1 SGDLS, CDR2 YYNGEE. Trimming removed 0 bases from V and 1 base from J; junction bases left unmatched: 1. The CDR3 runs to 15 residues. CDR3: CASSVGRESYNEQFF. The CDR3 DNA follows: TGTGCCAGCAGCGTAGGGCGGGAGTCCTACAATGAGCAGTTCTTC.

The chain couples TRBV15 to TRBJ2-7; D possibly uses TRBD1 or TRBD2 (5 bases each). The CDR3 loop spans 16 amino acids. In germline, CDR1 is LNHNV, CDR2 YYDKDF (reference sequence). Trimming pared 1 base from V and 0 bases from J, leaving 13 bases between. The CDR3 DNA reads TGTGCCACCAGCAGAGCTCCGGCAGGGAGCTCCTACGAGCAGTACTTC. Protein product: CATSRAPAGSSYEQYF.

A note on this clone: This specimen includes other DNA sequences encoding the same CDR3. The rearrangement uses TRBV5-1 and TRBJ1-4, with 7 positions matching TRBD1. Germline-derived CDR1 and CDR2 are SGHRS and YFSETQ. V lost 2 bases to trimming and J lost 8 bases; unmatched junction nucleotides: 6. This CDR3 contains 14 residues. This CDR3 reads CASSFGQGDEKLFF. CDR3 coding DNA: TGCGCCAGCAGCTTCGGTCAGGGGGACGAAAAACTGTTTTTT.

As for this clone: Other DNA sequences in this specimen translate into the identical CDR3. The chain couples TRBV11-2 to TRBJ1-5; D not certain. V lost 1 base, J lost 4 bases, and 5 bases lay in between. The CDR3 runs 13 residues. Germline loops: CDR1 SGHAT, CDR2 FQNNGV. CDR3 in DNA: TGTGCCAGCAGCTTAGGGATTAATCAGCCCCAGCATTTT. Residues: CASSLGINQPQHF.

J is TRBJ2-2 and V is TRBV28; 9 bases match TRBD2. CDR1 is MDHEN, CDR2 SYDVKM, per germline. The CDR3 runs 12 residues. With V trimmed by 11 bases and J by 7 bases, 5 bases remained unmatched. In DNA form, the CDR3 reads TGTGCCGGACTAGCGAGTCACGGGGAGCTGTTTTTT. Residues: CAGLASHGELFF.

The table lists this clone with a count of one. The J gene is TRBJ1-4, the V gene TRBV29-1; 9 nucleotides align to TRBD1. The CDR3 covers 15 residues. Germline V gene lookup returns CDR1 SQVTM and CDR2 ANQGSEA. The V segment lost 7 bases and the J segment 8 bases; nucleotides outside the gene matches: 14. The CDR3 DNA reads TGCAGCGCGAGAACTTACAGGGGGCGCGAGGAAAAACTGTTTTTT. Translated: CSARTYRGREEKLFF.

The chain joins TRBV11-3 to TRBJ2-3; maybe TRBD2 (6 bases). This CDR3 has 14 residues. Between the trimmed V and J ends, which lost 3 bases and 0 bases, there was a span of 7 bases. Germline-derived CDR1 and CDR2 are SGHNT and YENEEA. CDR3 protein: CASSFGTSTDTQYF. The CDR3 coding sequence is TGTGCCAGCAGCTTCGGGACTAGCACAGATACGCAGTATTTT.

The chain uses TRBV29-1 and TRBJ1-1, with 9 nucleotides matching TRBD1. This CDR3 comprises 14 residues. Per the germline V gene, CDR1 is SQVTM and CDR2 is ANQGSEA. V was pared by 3 bases and J by 5 bases, with 7 bases of the junction left unmatched. CDR3 DNA: TGCAGCGTTGAGGCACAGGGGGCTAGGACTGAAGCTTTCTTT. Protein: CSVEAQGARTEAFF.

The chain links TRBV29-1 to TRBJ2-3; TRBD1 might be the D (6 bases). In germline, CDR1 is SQVTM, CDR2 ANQGSEA. Between the trimmed V and J ends, which lost 6 bases and 2 bases, there was a span of 12 bases. This CDR3 has 13 amino acids. The CDR3 sequence: CSVTGAHTDTQYF. CDR3 bases: TGCAGCGTGACAGGTGCCCACACAGATACGCAGTATTTT.

The rearrangement joins TRBV2 to TRBJ2-3; 8 nucleotides agree with TRBD1. This CDR3 region has 18 residues. Germline CDR1 reads SNHLY; CDR2 reads FYNNEI. With V trimmed by 0 bases and J by 5 bases, 13 bases remained unmatched. The CDR3: CASSEALWAGGSGDTQYF. The CDR3 DNA is TGTGCCAGCAGTGAAGCGCTATGGGCAGGGGGCTCGGGAGATACGCAGTATTTT.

The chain carries TRBV9 and TRBJ2-5; 14 bases map to TRBD2. Trimming removed 2 bases from V and 5 bases from J; junction bases left unmatched: 8. CDR1 is SGDLS, CDR2 YYNGEE, per germline. The CDR3 extends over 17 amino acids. The CDR3 region is CASSVTSGRASGETQYF. CDR3 nucleotide sequence: TGTGCCAGCAGCGTGACTAGCGGGAGGGCCTCGGGGGAGACCCAGTACTTC.

This clone was detected once. Relative to the germline gene, one junction end is altered; a read error may explain this. This chain joins TRBV6-5 and TRBJ1-5; 8 nucleotides agree with TRBD1. CDR1 is MNHEY, CDR2 SVGAGI, per germline. The CDR3 is 13 residues long. The CDR3 DNA follows: TGTGCCATCAGTGACAGGGGTGGTCAGCCCCAGCATTTT. Translating it yields CAISDRGGQPQHF.